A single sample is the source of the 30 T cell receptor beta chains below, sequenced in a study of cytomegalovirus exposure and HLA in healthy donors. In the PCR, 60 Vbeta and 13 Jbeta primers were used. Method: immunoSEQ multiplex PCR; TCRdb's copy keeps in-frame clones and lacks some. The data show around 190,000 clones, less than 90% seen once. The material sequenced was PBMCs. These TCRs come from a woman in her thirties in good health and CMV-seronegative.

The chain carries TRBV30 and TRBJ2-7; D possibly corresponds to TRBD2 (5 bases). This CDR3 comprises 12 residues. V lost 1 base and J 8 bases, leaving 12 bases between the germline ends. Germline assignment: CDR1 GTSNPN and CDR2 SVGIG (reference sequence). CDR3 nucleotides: TGTGCCTGGAGTGCCCCGGACTTGAAGCAGTACTTC. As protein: CAWSAPDLKQYF.

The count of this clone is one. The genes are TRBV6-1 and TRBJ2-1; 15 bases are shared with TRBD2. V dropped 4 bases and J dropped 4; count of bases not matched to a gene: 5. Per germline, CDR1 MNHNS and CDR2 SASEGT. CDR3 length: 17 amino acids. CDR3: CASSAPGLAGGYNEQFF. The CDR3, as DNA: TGTGCCAGCAGTGCCCCGGGACTAGCGGGAGGTTACAATGAGCAGTTCTTC.

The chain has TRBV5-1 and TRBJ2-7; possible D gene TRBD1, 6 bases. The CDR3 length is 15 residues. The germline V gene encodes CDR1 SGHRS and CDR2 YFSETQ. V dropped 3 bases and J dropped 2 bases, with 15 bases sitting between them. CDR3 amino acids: CASSSRGRSAYEQYF. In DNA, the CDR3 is TGCGCCAGCAGCTCCAGGGGTCGTTCAGCCTACGAGCAGTACTTC.

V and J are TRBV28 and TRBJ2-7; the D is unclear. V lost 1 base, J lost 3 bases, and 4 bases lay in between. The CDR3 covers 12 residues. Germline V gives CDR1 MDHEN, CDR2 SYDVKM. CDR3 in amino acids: CASSLSLYEQYF. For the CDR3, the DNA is TGTGCCAGCAGTTTATCACTCTACGAGCAGTACTTC.

The CDR3 DNA sequence: TGTGCCAGCAGCCCCTTAACTGGGGCCAACGTCCTGACTTTC. It yields the protein CASSPLTGANVLTF. This rearrangement joins TRBV9 to TRBJ2-6; unclear D gene. This CDR3 comprises 14 residues. Per the germline V gene, CDR1 is SGDLS and CDR2 is YYNGEE. V lost 4 bases to trimming and J lost 2 bases, with 7 bases between them.

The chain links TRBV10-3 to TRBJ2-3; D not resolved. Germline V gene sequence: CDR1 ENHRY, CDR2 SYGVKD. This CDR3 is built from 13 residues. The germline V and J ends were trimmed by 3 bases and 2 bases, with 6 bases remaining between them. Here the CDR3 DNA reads TGTGCCATCAGTGACGTTTTCACAGATACGCAGTATTTT. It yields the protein CAISDVFTDTQYF.

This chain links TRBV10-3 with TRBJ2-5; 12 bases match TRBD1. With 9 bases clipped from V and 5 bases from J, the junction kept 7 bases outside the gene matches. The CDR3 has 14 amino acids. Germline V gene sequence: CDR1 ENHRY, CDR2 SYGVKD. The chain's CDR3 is CAIRGTGGRETQYF. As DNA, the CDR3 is TGTGCCATTCGGGGGACAGGGGGCCGGGAGACCCAGTACTTC.

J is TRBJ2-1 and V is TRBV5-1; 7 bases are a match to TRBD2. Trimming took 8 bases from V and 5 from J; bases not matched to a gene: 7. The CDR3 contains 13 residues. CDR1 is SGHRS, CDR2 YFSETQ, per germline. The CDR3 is CASSGTNDNEQFF. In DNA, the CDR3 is TGCGCCAGTTCCGGGACTAATGACAATGAGCAGTTCTTC.

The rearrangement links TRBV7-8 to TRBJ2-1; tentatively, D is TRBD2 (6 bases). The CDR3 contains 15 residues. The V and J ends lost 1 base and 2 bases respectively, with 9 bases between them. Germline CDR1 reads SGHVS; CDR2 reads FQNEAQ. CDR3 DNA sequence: TGTGCCAGCAGCTTAGACGGAGGGCCCTACAATGAGCAGTTCTTC. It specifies CASSLDGGPYNEQFF.

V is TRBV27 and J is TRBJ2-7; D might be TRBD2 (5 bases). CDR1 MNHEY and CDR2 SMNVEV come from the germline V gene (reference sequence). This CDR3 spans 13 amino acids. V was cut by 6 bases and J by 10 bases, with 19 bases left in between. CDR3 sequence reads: CASRPSASISQYF. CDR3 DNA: TGTGCCAGCAGACCCAGCGCTAGCATTAGTCAGTACTTC.

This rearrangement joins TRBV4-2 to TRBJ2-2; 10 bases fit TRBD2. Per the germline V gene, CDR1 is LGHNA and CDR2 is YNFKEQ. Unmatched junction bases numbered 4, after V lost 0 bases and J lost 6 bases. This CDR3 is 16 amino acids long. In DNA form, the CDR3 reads TGTGCCAGCAGCCAAGATCTAGCGGGAGCGCCCGGGGAGCTGTTTTTT. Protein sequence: CASSQDLAGAPGELFF.

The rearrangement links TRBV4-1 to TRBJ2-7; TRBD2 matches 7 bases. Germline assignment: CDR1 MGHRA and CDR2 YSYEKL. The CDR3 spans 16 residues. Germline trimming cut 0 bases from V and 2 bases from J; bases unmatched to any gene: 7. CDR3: CASSQDGTTFTYEQYF. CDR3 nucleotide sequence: TGCGCCAGCAGCCAAGATGGGACTACCTTTACCTACGAGCAGTACTTC.

The CDR3: CASSFSGSTDTQYF. In DNA, the CDR3 is TGCGCCAGCAGCTTCAGCGGGAGCACAGATACGCAGTATTTT. V gene TRBV4-1 combines with J gene TRBJ2-3; D is possibly TRBD2 (6 bases). V shed 5 bases and J shed 0 bases, with 9 bases lying between them. The CDR3 totals 14 residues. Germline V gives CDR1 MGHRA, CDR2 YSYEKL.

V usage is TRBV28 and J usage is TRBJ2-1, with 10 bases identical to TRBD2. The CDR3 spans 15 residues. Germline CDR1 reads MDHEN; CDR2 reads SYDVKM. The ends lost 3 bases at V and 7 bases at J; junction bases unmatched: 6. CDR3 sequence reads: CASSFRAGGRNEQFF. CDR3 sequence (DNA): TGTGCCAGCAGTTTCAGAGCGGGAGGGCGTAATGAGCAGTTCTTC.

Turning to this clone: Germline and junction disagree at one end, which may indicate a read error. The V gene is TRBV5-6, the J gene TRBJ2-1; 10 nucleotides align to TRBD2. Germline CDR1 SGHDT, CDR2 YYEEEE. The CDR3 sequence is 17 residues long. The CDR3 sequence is CASSLFGSGRAKDERFF. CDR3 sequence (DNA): TGTGCCAGCAGCTTGTTTGGGAGCGGGAGGGCCAAGGATGAGCGGTTCTTC.

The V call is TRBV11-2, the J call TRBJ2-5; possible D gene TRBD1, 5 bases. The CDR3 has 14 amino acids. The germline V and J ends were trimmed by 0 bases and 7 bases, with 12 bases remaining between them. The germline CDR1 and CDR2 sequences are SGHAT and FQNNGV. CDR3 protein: CASSLEGWQGTQYF. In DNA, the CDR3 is TGTGCCAGCAGCTTAGAAGGCTGGCAGGGGACCCAGTACTTC.

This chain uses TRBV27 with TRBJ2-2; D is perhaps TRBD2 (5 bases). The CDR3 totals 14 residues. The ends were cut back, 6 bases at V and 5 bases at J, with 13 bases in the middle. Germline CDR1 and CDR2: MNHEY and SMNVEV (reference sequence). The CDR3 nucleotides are TGTGCCAGCAGACGGGATCCTTATACCGGGGAGCTGTTTTTT. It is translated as CASRRDPYTGELFF.

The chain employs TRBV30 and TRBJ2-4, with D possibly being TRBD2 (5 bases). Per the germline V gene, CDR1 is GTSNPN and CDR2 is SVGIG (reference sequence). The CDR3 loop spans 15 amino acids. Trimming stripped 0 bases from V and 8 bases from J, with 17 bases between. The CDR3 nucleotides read TGTGCCTGGAGTGTACCAGCGAGGGTATTGGACATTCAGTACTTC. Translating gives CAWSVPARVLDIQYF.

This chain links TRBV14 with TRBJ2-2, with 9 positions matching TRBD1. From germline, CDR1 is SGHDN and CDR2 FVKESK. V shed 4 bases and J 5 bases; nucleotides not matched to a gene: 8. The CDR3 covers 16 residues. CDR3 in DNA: TGTGCCAGCAGCCCTGCCCGGGACAGGGTGACCGGGGAGCTGTTTTTT. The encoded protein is CASSPARDRVTGELFF.

As DNA, the CDR3 is TGCAGCGTTCGTGGACTAAAAGTTACGGGTGAGCAGTTCTTC. Its protein is CSVRGLKVTGEQFF. This sequence joins TRBV29-1 and TRBJ2-1; perhaps TRBD2 as D (6 bases). Germline CDR1 is SQVTM and CDR2 is ANQGSEA. The CDR3 is 14 amino acids. V was shortened by 5 bases and J by 9 bases, with 20 bases between the two germline ends.

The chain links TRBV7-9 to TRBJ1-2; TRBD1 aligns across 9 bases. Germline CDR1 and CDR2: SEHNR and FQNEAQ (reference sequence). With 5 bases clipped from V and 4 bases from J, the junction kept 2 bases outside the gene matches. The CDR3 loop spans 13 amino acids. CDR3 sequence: CASSPQGAYGYTF. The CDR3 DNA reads TGTGCCAGCAGCCCACAGGGGGCCTATGGCTACACCTTC.

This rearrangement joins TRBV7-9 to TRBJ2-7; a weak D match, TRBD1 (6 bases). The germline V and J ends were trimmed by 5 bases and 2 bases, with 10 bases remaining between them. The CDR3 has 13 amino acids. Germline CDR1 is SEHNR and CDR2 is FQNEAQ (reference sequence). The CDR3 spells CASSKQGAYEQYF. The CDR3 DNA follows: TGTGCCAGCAGCAAACAGGGAGCCTACGAGCAGTACTTC.

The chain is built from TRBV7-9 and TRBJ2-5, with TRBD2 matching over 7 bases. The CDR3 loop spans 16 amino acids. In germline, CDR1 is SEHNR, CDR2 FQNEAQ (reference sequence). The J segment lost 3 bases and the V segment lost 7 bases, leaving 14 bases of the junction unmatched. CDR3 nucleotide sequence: TGTGCCAGCATTCTTACGGGAGGTCGGATAGAAGAGACCCAGTACTTC. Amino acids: CASILTGGRIEETQYF.

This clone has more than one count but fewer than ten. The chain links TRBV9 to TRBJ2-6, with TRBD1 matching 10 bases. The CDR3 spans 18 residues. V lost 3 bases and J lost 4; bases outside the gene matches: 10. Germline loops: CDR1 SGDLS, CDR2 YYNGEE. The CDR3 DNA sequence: TGTGCCAGCAGCGACGCCGGGACAGGGGTGAGGGGGGCCAACGTCCTGACTTTC. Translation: CASSDAGTGVRGANVLTF. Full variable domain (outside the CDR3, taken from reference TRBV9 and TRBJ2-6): DSGVTQTPKHLITATGQRVTLRCSPRSGDLSVYWYQQSLDQGLQFLIQYYNGEERAKGNILERFSAQQFPDLHSELNLSSLELGDSALYFCASSDAGTGVRGANVLTFGAGSRLTVL.

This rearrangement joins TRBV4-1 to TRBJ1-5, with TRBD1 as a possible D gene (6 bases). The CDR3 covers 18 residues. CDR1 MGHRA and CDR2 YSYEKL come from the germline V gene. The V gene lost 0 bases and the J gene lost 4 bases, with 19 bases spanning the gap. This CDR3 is CASSQDRGGTRFNQPQHF. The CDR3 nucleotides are TGCGCCAGCAGCCAAGATAGGGGGGGCACCAGGTTTAATCAGCCCCAGCATTTT.

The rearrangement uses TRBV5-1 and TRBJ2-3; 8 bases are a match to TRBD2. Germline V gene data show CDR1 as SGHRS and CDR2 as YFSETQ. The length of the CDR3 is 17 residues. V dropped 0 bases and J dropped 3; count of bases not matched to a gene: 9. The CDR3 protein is CASSLARGLVETDTQYF. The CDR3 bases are TGCGCCAGCAGCTTGGCAAGGGGACTAGTGGAGACAGATACGCAGTATTTT.

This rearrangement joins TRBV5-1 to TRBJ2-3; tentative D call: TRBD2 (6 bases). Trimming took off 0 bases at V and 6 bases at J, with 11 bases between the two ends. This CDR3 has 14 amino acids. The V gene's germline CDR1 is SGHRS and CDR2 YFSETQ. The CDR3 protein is CASSLDSGWDTQYF. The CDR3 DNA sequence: TGCGCCAGCAGCTTGGACAGCGGGTGGGATACGCAGTATTTT.

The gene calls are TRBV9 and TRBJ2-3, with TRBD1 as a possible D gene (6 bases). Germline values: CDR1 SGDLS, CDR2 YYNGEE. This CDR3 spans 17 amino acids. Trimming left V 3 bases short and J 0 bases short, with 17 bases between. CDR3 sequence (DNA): TGTGCCAGCAGCGCTCCCACAGGGATACCTAGCACAGATACGCAGTATTTT. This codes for CASSAPTGIPSTDTQYF.

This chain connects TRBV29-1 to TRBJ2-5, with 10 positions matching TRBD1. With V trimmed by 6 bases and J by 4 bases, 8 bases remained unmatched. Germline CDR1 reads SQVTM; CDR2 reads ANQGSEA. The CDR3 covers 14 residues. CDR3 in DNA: TGCAGCGTACAAGGACAGGGGGGGGGAGAGACCCAGTACTTC. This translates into CSVQGQGGGETQYF.

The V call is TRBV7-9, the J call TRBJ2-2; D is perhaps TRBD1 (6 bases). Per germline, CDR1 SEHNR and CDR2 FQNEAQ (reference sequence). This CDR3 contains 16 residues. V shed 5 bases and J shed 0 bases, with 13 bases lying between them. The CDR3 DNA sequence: TGTGCCAGCAGCGACCGGGACAAACCGAACACCGGGGAGCTGTTTTTT. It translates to CASSDRDKPNTGELFF.